This T cell receptor (beta chain) was profiled in a study of T cell responses to AZD1222 COVID-19 vaccine. The study's findings and limits: The reported proportion of spike-specific TCRs targeting unmutated variant regions was nearly half. There were vaccine-associated CD4 TCRs across spike, dominant at 160-218 and 743-854. The number of AZD1222 recipients seropositive at baseline was only 6 or 7. Increases in Spike-specific TCR breadth and depth were seen after two AZD1222 doses.

Produced via immunoSEQ multiplex PCR; TCRdb's table is partial and in-frame only. The sample comprises about 120,000 clones, over 85% of which are singletons, and 8.4% rests with the top ten. With regard to this clone: Its antigen remains unidentified.

CDR3 length: 13 amino acids. V lost 4 bases, J lost 7 bases, and 4 bases stayed unmatched. The source material was peripheral blood, sampled on day 0 of AZD1222 vaccination. This chain connects TRBV12-3 or TRBV12-4 to TRBJ1-5, with 7 bases that match TRBD1. The clonotype comes from an adult in good health. The CDR3 DNA follows: TGTGCCAGCAGTTGGACAGGAGGGCAGCCCCAGCATTTT. It encodes CASSWTGGQPQHF.